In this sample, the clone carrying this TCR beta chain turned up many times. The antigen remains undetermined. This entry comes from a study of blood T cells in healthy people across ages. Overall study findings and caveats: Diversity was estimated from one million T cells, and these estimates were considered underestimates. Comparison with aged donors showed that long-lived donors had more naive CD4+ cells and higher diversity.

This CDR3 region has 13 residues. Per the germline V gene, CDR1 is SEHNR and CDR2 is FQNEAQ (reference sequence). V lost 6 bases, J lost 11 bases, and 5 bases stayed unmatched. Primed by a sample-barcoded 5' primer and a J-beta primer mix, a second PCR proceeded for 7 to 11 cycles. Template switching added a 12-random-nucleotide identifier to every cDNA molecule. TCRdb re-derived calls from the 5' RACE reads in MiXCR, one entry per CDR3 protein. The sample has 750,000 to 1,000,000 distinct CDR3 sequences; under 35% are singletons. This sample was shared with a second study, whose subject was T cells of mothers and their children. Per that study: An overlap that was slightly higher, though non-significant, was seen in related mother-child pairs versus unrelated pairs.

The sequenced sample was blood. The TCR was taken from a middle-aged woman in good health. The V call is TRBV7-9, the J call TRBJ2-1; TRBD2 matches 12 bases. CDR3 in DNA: TGTGCCAGCAGTCCTACTAGCGGGGGGCAGCAGTTCTTC. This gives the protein CASSPTSGGQQFF.